This is a list of T cell receptor beta chains from one sample in a study of patients and donors after allogeneic stem cell transplantation. TCRdb reprocessed the RT-PCR reads with MiXCR, giving one entry per CDR3 protein. Among roughly 880,000 distinct CDR3 sequences listed, roughly 18% were seen once. What was sequenced was blood, either unsorted or a sorted T cell fraction (not recorded which). The origin of the receptors is a human donor who was either an allogeneic HSCT recipient or a stem cell or donor lymphocyte infusion donor (not recorded which). It is not recorded whose cells these are; they may come from a transplant donor. CDR3s include the opening cysteine and the closing phenylalanine or tryptophan. A D gene is named only where the DNA matches it firmly. The size of a clone is reported for some rows only, either as once, few or many, or as a class for expanded clones.

j_gene | abundance | v_gene | d_gene | CDR3aa | CDR3nt
TRBJ1-5 | NA | TRBV20-1 | NA | CSAGRRTVDSNQPQHF | TGCAGTGCTGGGAGGCGGACAGTTGATAGCAATCAGCCCCAGCATTTT
TRBJ1-5 | many | TRBV12-3/TRBV12-4 | TRBD1 | CASRGTGANSNQPQHF | TGTGCCAGCAGGGGGACAGGGGCAAATAGCAATCAGCCCCAGCATTTT
TRBJ1-1 | few | TRBV7-2 | NA | CASSFTLGVGTEAFF | TGTGCCAGCAGCTTCACATTGGGGGTGGGAACTGAAGCTTTCTTT
TRBJ2-1 | few | TRBV5-1 | TRBD1 | CASKAGGNEQFF | TGCGCCAGCAAGGCAGGGGGCAATGAGCAGTTCTTC
TRBJ1-5 | once | TRBV12-5 | NA | CASRGLRQPQHF | TGTGCTTCACGGGGGTTACGGCAGCCCCAGCATTTT
TRBJ1-2 | NA | TRBV7-8 | NA | CASSIEVNYGYTF | TGTGCCAGCAGCATAGAAGTGAACTATGGCTACACCTTC
TRBJ2-3 | NA | TRBV4-2 | TRBD2 | CASSQDGEGWGTDTQYF | TGTGCCAGCAGCCAAGACGGGGAGGGATGGGGGACAGATACGCAGTATTTT
TRBJ1-5 | NA | TRBV12-3/TRBV12-4 | NA | CASGLGQPQHF | TGTGCCAGCGGGTTGGGCCAGCCCCAGCATTTT
TRBJ1-4 | few | TRBV6-5 | TRBD1 | CASSLQGLVGEKLFF | TGTGCCAGCAGTTTACAGGGGCTGGTTGGGGAAAAACTGTTTTTT
TRBJ2-2 | NA | TRBV9 | TRBD2 | CASSVGLAGDTGELFF | TGTGCCAGCAGCGTAGGGTTGGCGGGGGACACCGGGGAGCTGTTTTTT
TRBJ2-1 | few | TRBV12-3/TRBV12-4 | NA | CASQAVGDYNEQFF | TGTGCCAGCCAGGCGGTGGGGGACTACAATGAGCAGTTCTTC
TRBJ2-7 | NA | TRBV27 | NA | CASSATQTPNFHEQYF | TGTGCCAGCAGTGCTACACAGACCCCGAACTTCCACGAGCAGTACTTC
TRBJ2-7 | few | TRBV3-1 | TRBD2 | CASSQGLAVLYEQYF | TGTGCCAGCAGCCAAGGACTAGCGGTGCTCTACGAGCAGTACTTC
TRBJ1-1 | NA | TRBV7-9 | NA | CASSLGKGAAMNTEAFF | TGTGCCAGCAGCTTAGGGAAAGGGGCGGCCATGAACACTGAAGCTTTCTTT
TRBJ2-1 | few | TRBV20-1 | TRBD2 | CSAASGHDNEQFF | TGCAGTGCTGCTAGCGGCCACGACAATGAGCAGTTCTTC
TRBJ2-7 | NA | TRBV6-2/TRBV6-3 | TRBD1 | CASSYTDREGGEQYF | TGTGCCAGCAGTTACACGGACAGGGAAGGTGGCGAGCAGTACTTC
TRBJ2-7 | NA | TRBV3-1 | TRBD1 | CASSLSTGTGTYEQYF | TGTGCCAGCAGCCTTTCCACCGGGACAGGAACCTACGAGCAGTACTTC
TRBJ2-1 | few | TRBV3-1 | TRBD2 | CASSQDRLAGYYNEQFF | TGTGCCAGCAGCCAAGATCGACTAGCGGGGTACTACAATGAGCAGTTCTTC
TRBJ2-3 | few | TRBV10-3 | TRBD2 | CAISEGTSSDTQYF | TGTGCCATCAGTGAAGGGACTAGCTCAGATACGCAGTATTTT
TRBJ2-7 | few | TRBV5-1 | TRBD2 | CASSIGTSGSGPYF | TGCGCCAGCAGCATTGGGACTAGCGGGAGTGGTCCGTACTTC
TRBJ1-4 | few | TRBV12-3/TRBV12-4 | TRBD1 | CASSFRDRGRGTNEKLFF | TGTGCCAGCAGTTTCCGGGACAGGGGGCGCGGAACTAATGAAAAACTGTTTTTT
TRBJ1-1 | many | TRBV7-2 | TRBD1 | CASSSRQGKTEAFF | TGTGCCAGCAGCTCTCGACAGGGGAAAACTGAAGCTTTCTTT
TRBJ2-7 | few | TRBV12-3/TRBV12-4 | TRBD1 | CASSFTGAKQYF | TGTGCCAGCAGTTTCACAGGGGCTAAGCAGTACTTC